This entry is about one T cell receptor beta chain. The target of this receptor is not known. No base quality information exists; no much larger clone differs at one position. This entry comes from a study of siplizumab effects on memory and regulatory T cells (dated by TCRdb to about 2019). Looking at the study overall: The effect of the anti-CD2 antibody siplizumab on alloreactive T-cell subsets was examined in allogeneic mixed lymphocyte reactions constructed from human PBMCs. Study-wide conclusions, independent of this receptor: The cumulative frequency of alloreactive sequences that could be traced back to unstimulated CD4+ memory T cells was significantly reduced by siplizumab. Because sequences below about 10^-5 frequency were poorly captured, only a minor fraction of alloreactive clones could be mapped to unstimulated subsets. Greater diversity appeared to be present in unstimulated naive T cells than in memory T cells, and a substantial contribution to the alloresponse seemed to be made by naive cells. About 75-95% of proliferating CD4+ or CD8+ clones could not be given a naive or memory phenotype. Among mappable alloreactive CD4+ clones, the Treg-derived fraction averaged approximately 72% with siplizumab versus 25% to 30% in control reactions. Whether proliferating Tregs from siplizumab cultures were suppressive was not functionally confirmed.

The V and J ends are trimmed by 0 bases and 1 base, leaving 12 bases between them. Sequences SGDLS (CDR1) and YYNGEE (CDR2) are obtained from the germline V gene. Spanning cysteine to phenylalanine, the CDR3 consists of 16 amino acids. The only DNA kept is the CDR3, 48 bases in frame from the first base. Receptor libraries were prepared by the immunoSEQ multiplex PCR assay. Each sample had around 100,000 TCR templates assayed by the deep sequencing platform. Genomic DNA extracted from sorted T cells was used for TCRbeta CDR3 sequencing. The authors' pipeline ran thus. The R programming language was used for the clonal analysis of the TCRbeta CDR3 data. Alloreactive CD4+ and CD8+ clones were identified by comparing unstimulated samples to CFSE-low samples taken after the reaction. Regulatory or non-regulatory origin of alloreactive CD4+ clones was assigned by matching sequences to the sorted unstimulated Treg and non-Treg repertoires. What TCRdb holds here is the immuneACCESS table cut down to in-frame rearrangements. Part of the clones is not present; checked against another copy, under half of the missing clones reflect an unresolved V gene, and the others are unexplained. D and trimming were read from the DNA, whereas the V and J calls and clone size are those reported in that table. The table for this sample lists approximately 100,000 clones; approximately 91% of them were counted only once. The ten largest account for just over 2.5% of the sample.

Sorted unstimulated T cells and proliferating T cells recovered from mixed lymphocyte reactions underwent TCRbeta CDR3 sequencing. Fresh whole blood from nine to ten HLA-typed healthy donors was used as the source from which PBMCs were isolated. The sequence was obtained from a human donor in good health. Some clones in this sample may be carry-over from other donors' samples. The sequencing sample was made of CD4+ T cells sorted from blood. This chain joins TRBV9 to TRBJ2-3; the D region possibly corresponds to TRBD1 (5 bases align). The bases read TGTGCCAGCAGCGTAGTCGCCAGGGCCGGCACAGATACGCAGTATTTT. This encodes CASSVVARAGTDTQYF. The reference TRBV9 and TRBJ2-3 proteins fill in what lies around the CDR3, so the full variable domain reads DSGVTQTPKHLITATGQRVTLRCSPRSGDLSVYWYQQSLDQGLQFLIQYYNGEERAKGNILERFSAQQFPDLHSELNLSSLELGDSALYFCASSVVARAGTDTQYFGPGTRLTVL.